The clone carrying this TCR beta chain has at least ten counts. This entry comes from a study of early T cells in non-severe SARS-CoV-2 infection. Overall study: Chains stayed unpaired after sequencing of bulk RNA from unsorted whole blood.

Individual cDNA molecules each received unique molecular identifiers attached to them. TCRdb called the 5' RACE reads again in MiXCR, with one record for every CDR3 protein. The sample yields some 38,000 distinct CDR3 sequences, 5.5% to 7% seen once. V lost 6 bases to trimming and J lost 1 base, with 13 bases between them. The V gene's germline CDR1 is SQVTM and CDR2 ANQGSEA. The CDR3 contains 14 residues. The chain couples TRBV29-1 to TRBJ2-1; D unresolved. Sequencing was performed on whole blood, taken at baseline. This receptor was identified in an adult who was a healthcare worker with PCR-confirmed SARS-CoV-2 infection or an uninfected control (not recorded which). CDR3 bases: TGCAGCGTACCTAGACCCTTATCCTACAATGAGCAGTTCTTC. This translates into CSVPRPLSYNEQFF.